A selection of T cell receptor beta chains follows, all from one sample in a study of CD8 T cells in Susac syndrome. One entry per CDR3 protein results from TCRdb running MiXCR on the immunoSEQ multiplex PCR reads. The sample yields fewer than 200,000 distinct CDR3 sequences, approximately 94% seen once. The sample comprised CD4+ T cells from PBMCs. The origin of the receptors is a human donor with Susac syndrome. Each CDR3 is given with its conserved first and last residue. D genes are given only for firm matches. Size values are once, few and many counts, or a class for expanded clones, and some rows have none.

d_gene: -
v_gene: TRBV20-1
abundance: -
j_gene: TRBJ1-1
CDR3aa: CSVRGAGNTEAFF
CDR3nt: TGCAGTGTAAGAGGCGCAGGGAACACTGAAGCTTTCTTT

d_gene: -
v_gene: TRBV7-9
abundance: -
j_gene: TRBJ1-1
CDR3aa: CASSFREGAEAFF
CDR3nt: TGTGCCAGCAGCTTTAGGGAGGGCGCTGAAGCTTTCTTT

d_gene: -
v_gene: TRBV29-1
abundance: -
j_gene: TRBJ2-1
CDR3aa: CSVSDRSSYNEQFF
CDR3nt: TGCAGCGTTTCTGACAGGTCCTCCTACAATGAGCAGTTCTTC

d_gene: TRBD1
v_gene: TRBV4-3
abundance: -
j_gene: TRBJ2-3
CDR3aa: CASSPDRGGDTQYF
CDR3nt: TGCGCCAGCAGCCCGGACAGGGGGGGAGATACGCAGTATTTT

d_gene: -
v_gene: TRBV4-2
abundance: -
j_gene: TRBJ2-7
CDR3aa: CASSQTGTGVAYEQYF
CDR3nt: TGTGCCAGCAGCCAAACCGGCACGGGAGTTGCGTACGAGCAGTACTTC

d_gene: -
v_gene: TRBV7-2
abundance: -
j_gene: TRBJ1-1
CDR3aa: CASSLLGPQSNTEAFF
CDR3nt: TGTGCCAGCAGCTTATTGGGACCACAATCGAACACTGAAGCTTTCTTT

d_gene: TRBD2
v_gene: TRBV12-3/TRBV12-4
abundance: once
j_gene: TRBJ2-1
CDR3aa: CASSTGLAGGEGRYNEQFF
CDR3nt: TGTGCCAGCAGTACGGGACTAGCGGGGGGTGAGGGGCGATACAATGAGCAGTTCTTC

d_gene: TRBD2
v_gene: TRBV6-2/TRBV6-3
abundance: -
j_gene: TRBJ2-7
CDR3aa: CASSYSAGRETYEQYF
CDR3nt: TGTGCCAGCAGTTACTCGGCAGGGAGGGAGACCTACGAGCAGTACTTC

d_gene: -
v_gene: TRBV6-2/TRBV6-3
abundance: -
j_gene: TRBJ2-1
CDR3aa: CASSYQLVISAEQFF
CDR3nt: TGTGCCAGCAGTTATCAACTAGTTATCAGCGCTGAGCAGTTCTTC

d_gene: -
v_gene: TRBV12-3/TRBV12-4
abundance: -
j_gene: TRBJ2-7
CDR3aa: CASTPGSPSYEQYF
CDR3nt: TGTGCCAGCACCCCCGGGTCGCCTTCCTACGAGCAGTACTTC

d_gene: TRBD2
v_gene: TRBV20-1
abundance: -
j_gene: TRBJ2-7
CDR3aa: CSTPVRLSGGLSSYEQYF
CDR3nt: TGCAGTACCCCCGTTCGACTGAGCGGGGGGCTAAGCTCCTACGAGCAGTACTTC

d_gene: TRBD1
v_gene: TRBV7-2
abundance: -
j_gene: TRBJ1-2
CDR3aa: CASSPLTGLGGYTF
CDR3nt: TGTGCCAGCAGCCCGTTGACAGGGTTGGGTGGCTACACCTTC

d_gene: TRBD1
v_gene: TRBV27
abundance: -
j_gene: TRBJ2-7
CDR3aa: CASSRSGTGASF
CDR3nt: TGTGCCAGCAGCCGGTCCGGGACAGGGGCCTCCTTC

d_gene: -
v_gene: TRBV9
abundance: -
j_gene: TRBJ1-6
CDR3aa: CASSLDGGQSHSPLHF
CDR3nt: TGTGCCAGCAGCCTGGACGGGGGGCAGTCGCATTCACCCCTCCACTTT

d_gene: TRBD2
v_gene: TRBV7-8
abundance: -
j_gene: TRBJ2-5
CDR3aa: CASSSTSGGALETQYF
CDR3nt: TGTGCCAGCAGCTCCACTAGCGGGGGGGCCCTTGAGACCCAGTACTTC

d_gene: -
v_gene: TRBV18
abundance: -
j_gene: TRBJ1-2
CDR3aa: CASSPGMGANYGYTF
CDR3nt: TGTGCCAGCTCACCAGGGATGGGGGCTAACTATGGCTACACCTTC

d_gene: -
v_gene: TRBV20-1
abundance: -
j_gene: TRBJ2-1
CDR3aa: CSAHLRADSYNEQFF
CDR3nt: TGCAGTGCTCATCTGAGGGCGGACTCCTACAATGAGCAGTTCTTC

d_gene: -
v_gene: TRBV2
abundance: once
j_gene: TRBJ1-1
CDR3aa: CASRGPQSLNTEAFF
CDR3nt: TGTGCCAGCAGAGGCCCCCAGAGCCTTAACACTGAAGCTTTCTTT

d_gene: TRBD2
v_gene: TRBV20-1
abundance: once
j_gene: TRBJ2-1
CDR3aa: CSAWGLAGGIDEQFF
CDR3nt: TGCAGTGCTTGGGGACTAGCGGGGGGCATAGATGAGCAGTTCTTC

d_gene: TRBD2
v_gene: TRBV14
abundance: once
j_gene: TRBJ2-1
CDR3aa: CASSLLGTSGGAAQFF
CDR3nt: TGTGCCAGCAGCCTCCTAGGGACTAGCGGGGGGGCCGCGCAGTTCTTC

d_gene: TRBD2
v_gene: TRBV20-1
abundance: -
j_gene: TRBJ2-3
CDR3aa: CSAPRVAGGLDTQYF
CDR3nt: TGCAGTGCCCCTCGGGTAGCGGGGGGGCTAGATACGCAGTATTTT

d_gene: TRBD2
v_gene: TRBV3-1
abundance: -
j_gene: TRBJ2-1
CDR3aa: CASSLTSGRSYNEQFF
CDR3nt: TGTGCCAGCAGCCTGACTAGCGGTCGCTCCTACAATGAGCAGTTCTTC

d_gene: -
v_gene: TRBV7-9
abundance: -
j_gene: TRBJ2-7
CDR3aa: CASSLVGGSYEQYF
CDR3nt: TGTGCCAGCAGCCTCGTGGGGGGTTCCTACGAGCAGTACTTC